This is a list of T cell receptor beta chains from one sample in a study of T cells after yellow fever vaccination. TCRdb recomputed calls from the 5' RACE reads with MiXCR, one row per CDR3 protein. This table holds some 250,000 distinct CDR3 sequences, roughly 3.5% found once. The source was PBMCs, collected 15 days after the yellow fever booster vaccination. Receptor source: a man aged 18 to 30 who received the YFV17D yellow fever vaccine. CDR3s include the opening cysteine and the closing phenylalanine or tryptophan. The order of the fields is V gene, J gene, D gene, clone size, CDR3 DNA, CDR3 protein. The D gene is left open where the match is weak. Clone size is stated in some rows and not others, as once, few, many or a class when expanded.

V gene: TRBV29-1; J gene: TRBJ1-2; D gene: TRBD1; clone size: many; CDR3 DNA: TGCAGCGTTGCTGGACAGGGACCCTATGGCTACACCTTC; CDR3 protein: CSVAGQGPYGYTF
V gene: TRBV29-1; J gene: TRBJ2-7; D gene: TRBD1; clone size: many; CDR3 DNA: TGCAGCGCAACACCGAGGGGACAGGAGACCTACGAGCAGTACTTC; CDR3 protein: CSATPRGQETYEQYF
V gene: TRBV14; J gene: TRBJ1-1; D gene: NA; clone size: NA; CDR3 DNA: TGTGCCAGCAGCCAGCAACACTTGAACACTGAAGCTTTCTTT; CDR3 protein: CASSQQHLNTEAFF
V gene: TRBV4-2; J gene: TRBJ1-2; D gene: TRBD1; clone size: many; CDR3 DNA: TGTGCCAGCAGCGCGGGACAGGCTCATAACTATGGCTACACCTTC; CDR3 protein: CASSAGQAHNYGYTF
V gene: TRBV6-2/TRBV6-3; J gene: TRBJ1-5; D gene: NA; clone size: NA; CDR3 DNA: TGTGCCGGCAATTCCGGCAATCAGCCCCAGCATTTT; CDR3 protein: CAGNSGNQPQHF
V gene: TRBV27; J gene: TRBJ2-1; D gene: TRBD1; clone size: NA; CDR3 DNA: TGTGCCATCAGGATCCGGGACAGGGGGACTGAGCAGTTCTTC; CDR3 protein: CAIRIRDRGTEQFF
V gene: TRBV5-4; J gene: TRBJ2-2; D gene: NA; clone size: many; CDR3 DNA: TGTGCCAGCAGCTTGCCCGGGTACGGGGAGCTGTTTTTT; CDR3 protein: CASSLPGYGELFF
V gene: TRBV20-1; J gene: TRBJ1-5; D gene: NA; clone size: many; CDR3 DNA: TGCAGTGCTAGACAGGGGAGTGGAGGACAGAGGCCCCAGCATTTT; CDR3 protein: CSARQGSGGQRPQHF
V gene: TRBV12-3/TRBV12-4; J gene: TRBJ1-2; D gene: NA; clone size: many; CDR3 DNA: TGTGCCAGCAGTTTAGAGGAGAACTATGGCTACACCTTC; CDR3 protein: CASSLEENYGYTF
V gene: TRBV12-3/TRBV12-4; J gene: TRBJ2-1; D gene: NA; clone size: many; CDR3 DNA: TGTGCCAGCAGTTCCCGGGAGTACGCAAACAATGAGCAGTTCTTC; CDR3 protein: CASSSREYANNEQFF
V gene: TRBV25-1; J gene: TRBJ1-6; D gene: NA; clone size: many; CDR3 DNA: TGTGCCAGCAGTGAATTTAAGGGGATAGTTTCACCCCTCCACTTT; CDR3 protein: CASSEFKGIVSPLHF
V gene: TRBV5-6; J gene: TRBJ1-4; D gene: TRBD1; clone size: many; CDR3 DNA: TGTGCCAGCAGCTCCGGGACAGACTATAATGAAAAACTGTTTTTT; CDR3 protein: CASSSGTDYNEKLFF
V gene: TRBV4-2; J gene: TRBJ2-5; D gene: TRBD2; clone size: many; CDR3 DNA: TGTGCCAGCAGCGCCCGGACTAGCGGGAAGACCCAGTACTTC; CDR3 protein: CASSARTSGKTQYF
V gene: TRBV4-1; J gene: TRBJ1-5; D gene: TRBD1; clone size: many; CDR3 DNA: TGCGCCAGCAGCCAAGGGAGGGGGCGATATAGCAATCAGCCCCAGCATTTT; CDR3 protein: CASSQGRGRYSNQPQHF
V gene: TRBV5-6; J gene: TRBJ2-3; D gene: NA; clone size: many; CDR3 DNA: TGTGCCAGCAGCTTGGAGGGAGGCGGTACGCAGTATTTT; CDR3 protein: CASSLEGGGTQYF
V gene: TRBV5-6; J gene: TRBJ2-1; D gene: TRBD2; clone size: few; CDR3 DNA: TGTGCCAGCAGCTTGTTCCTGACTAGCGGGGGGCTCTACAATGAGCAGTTCTTC; CDR3 protein: CASSLFLTSGGLYNEQFF
V gene: TRBV2; J gene: TRBJ2-1; D gene: TRBD1; clone size: many; CDR3 DNA: TGTGCCAGCACCCGGGACAGGGGCGATGAGCAGTTCTTC; CDR3 protein: CASTRDRGDEQFF
V gene: TRBV12-3/TRBV12-4; J gene: TRBJ2-3; D gene: TRBD2; clone size: many; CDR3 DNA: TGTGCCAGCACCTGGGTACTAGCGCTTGATACGCAGTATTTT; CDR3 protein: CASTWVLALDTQYF
V gene: TRBV5-5; J gene: TRBJ1-1; D gene: NA; clone size: many; CDR3 DNA: TGTGCCAGCAGCGGTTCTGGACCGGGCCGCCTGAACACTGAAGCTTTCTTT; CDR3 protein: CASSGSGPGRLNTEAFF
V gene: TRBV25-1; J gene: TRBJ1-1; D gene: TRBD1; clone size: few; CDR3 DNA: TGTGCCAGCAACCCAGGGGGGACGGGTGAAGCTTTCTTT; CDR3 protein: CASNPGGTGEAFF
V gene: TRBV30; J gene: TRBJ2-7; D gene: TRBD2; clone size: many; CDR3 DNA: TGTGCCTGGACTCCACTAGCGGGGGCCTACGAGCAGTACTTC; CDR3 protein: CAWTPLAGAYEQYF
V gene: TRBV20-1; J gene: TRBJ2-2; D gene: NA; clone size: many; CDR3 DNA: TGCAGTGCTAGAGGTGGGCCCACTTTGAACACCGGGGAGCTGTTTTTT; CDR3 protein: CSARGGPTLNTGELFF
V gene: TRBV7-3; J gene: TRBJ1-6; D gene: NA; clone size: many; CDR3 DNA: TGTGCCAGCAGCTTATTCCATAATTCACCCCTCCACTTT; CDR3 protein: CASSLFHNSPLHF
V gene: TRBV4-1; J gene: TRBJ2-3; D gene: TRBD1; clone size: many; CDR3 DNA: TGCGCCAGCAGCCGTGCCTTGCTCCGGGACAGAGTTCTTTTT; CDR3 protein: CASSRALLRDRVLF
V gene: TRBV18; J gene: TRBJ1-5; D gene: TRBD1; clone size: few; CDR3 DNA: TGTGCCAGCTCACCACCAGGGGGCCCTAGCAATCAGCCCCAGCATTTT; CDR3 protein: CASSPPGGPSNQPQHF
V gene: TRBV20-1; J gene: TRBJ2-1; D gene: TRBD2; clone size: many; CDR3 DNA: TGCAGTGCTAGAACCAGCGGGGGGGCGGATGAGCAGTTCTTC; CDR3 protein: CSARTSGGADEQFF
V gene: TRBV19; J gene: TRBJ2-1; D gene: NA; clone size: few; CDR3 DNA: TGTGCCAGTAGTATACCTAGTGAGCAGTTCTTC; CDR3 protein: CASSIPSEQFF
V gene: TRBV7-2; J gene: TRBJ2-7; D gene: TRBD2; clone size: NA; CDR3 DNA: TGTGCCAGCAGCTTGACTAGCGGGGAATCGTACGAGCAGTACTTC; CDR3 protein: CASSLTSGESYEQYF
V gene: TRBV9; J gene: TRBJ2-3; D gene: TRBD2; clone size: few; CDR3 DNA: TGTGCCAGCAGCGACACCGGGACTAGCGGCCCAGATACGCAGTATTTT; CDR3 protein: CASSDTGTSGPDTQYF
V gene: TRBV5-1; J gene: TRBJ1-3; D gene: NA; clone size: many; CDR3 DNA: TGCGCCAGCAGCTTGTCCTCCTCTCTCTCTGGAAACACCATATATTTT; CDR3 protein: CASSLSSSLSGNTIYF
V gene: TRBV4-3; J gene: TRBJ1-2; D gene: NA; clone size: many; CDR3 DNA: TGCGCCAGCAGCCAAGATGCAGGGCGGGATGGCTACACCTTC; CDR3 protein: CASSQDAGRDGYTF
V gene: TRBV5-1; J gene: TRBJ2-5; D gene: NA; clone size: many; CDR3 DNA: TGCGCCAGCAGCTTGGGCGTGCAAGAGACCCAGTACTTC; CDR3 protein: CASSLGVQETQYF
V gene: TRBV9; J gene: TRBJ1-1; D gene: NA; clone size: many; CDR3 DNA: TGTGCCAGCAGCGTAGCTAGGGACACTGAAGCTTTCTTT; CDR3 protein: CASSVARDTEAFF
V gene: TRBV12-3/TRBV12-4; J gene: TRBJ1-1; D gene: NA; clone size: many; CDR3 DNA: TGTGCCAGCAGTTTATGGGGTCCGAACACTGAAGCTTTCTTT; CDR3 protein: CASSLWGPNTEAFF
V gene: TRBV5-1; J gene: TRBJ2-4; D gene: TRBD1; clone size: many; CDR3 DNA: TGCGCCAGCAGCTTGCGACAGGGGAACATTCAGTACTTC; CDR3 protein: CASSLRQGNIQYF
V gene: TRBV5-1; J gene: TRBJ2-1; D gene: NA; clone size: many; CDR3 DNA: TGCGCCAGCAGCTTGGCCGAGGGGTACGAGCAGTTCTTC; CDR3 protein: CASSLAEGYEQFF
V gene: TRBV30; J gene: TRBJ2-5; D gene: NA; clone size: many; CDR3 DNA: TGTGCCTGGGAGATCAGCGGAACCCAGTACTTC; CDR3 protein: CAWEISGTQYF
V gene: TRBV15; J gene: TRBJ2-2; D gene: NA; clone size: few; CDR3 DNA: TGTGCCACCAGCAGAGAGTGGACAGAAAAGGGGACCGGGGAGCTGTTTTTT; CDR3 protein: CATSREWTEKGTGELFF
V gene: TRBV5-1; J gene: TRBJ1-2; D gene: TRBD1; clone size: many; CDR3 DNA: TGCGCCAGCAGCCGGGGACAGGGGACCTATGGCTACACCTTC; CDR3 protein: CASSRGQGTYGYTF
V gene: TRBV20-1; J gene: TRBJ2-3; D gene: TRBD2; clone size: many; CDR3 DNA: TGCAGTGCCGCACCCCTAGCGGGCGGCACAGATACGCAGTATTTT; CDR3 protein: CSAAPLAGGTDTQYF